These 26 T cell receptor beta chains share one sample of origin, sequenced in a study of monozygotic twins with inflammatory bowel disease. TCRdb reworked the 5' RACE reads into one entry per CDR3 protein, no DNA. The table for this sample gives approximately 210,000 distinct CDR3 sequences. Sequenced material: blood. The receptor set was obtained from a human donor with ulcerative colitis or Crohn's disease, or a healthy co-twin of an affected twin (not recorded which).

This sequence joins TRBV5-6 and TRBJ2-7; as DNA is missing, the TRBD1 call by TCRdb cannot be tested. Germline values: CDR1 SGHDT, CDR2 YYEEEE. The CDR3 consists of 16 residues. CDR3 loop: CASSPSLGQDFYEQYF.

This CDR3 reads CASSLDFYGYTF. The chain joins TRBV7-2 to TRBJ1-2. Germline values: CDR1 SGHTA, CDR2 FQGNSA. The CDR3 covers 12 residues.

The J gene is TRBJ1-1, the V gene TRBV7-2; TCRdb designates TRBD1, a call that cannot be tested without DNA. The CDR3 sequence is 14 residues long. The V gene's germline CDR1 is SGHTA and CDR2 FQGNSA. CDR3 sequence: CASVLGRLNTEAFF.

The CDR3 reads CSADRDTDTQYF. The chain employs TRBV29-1 and TRBJ2-3; absent DNA, TCRdb's TRBD1 call cannot be checked. This CDR3 comprises 12 residues. CDR1 is SQVTM and CDR2 is ANQGSEA in the germline V gene.

The genes are TRBV11-2 and TRBJ2-2; lacking DNA, the TRBD2 call made by TCRdb goes unchecked. Germline-derived CDR1 and CDR2 are SGHAT and FQNNGV. The CDR3 has 16 residues. CDR3 in amino acids: CASSPSGGSNTGELFF.

V usage is TRBV5-1 and J usage is TRBJ2-3. There are 14 residues in the CDR3. Germline values: CDR1 SGHRS, CDR2 YFSETQ. The CDR3 spells CASSLGQAVDTQYF.

V and J are TRBV6-2 or TRBV6-3 and TRBJ2-1; TCRdb lists TRBD2, though no DNA is available to test this call. Germline loops: CDR1 MNHEY, CDR2 SVGEGT. This CDR3 is built from 17 residues. CDR3 sequence: CASSYSNVRTSYNEQFF.

The V and J genes are TRBV19 and TRBJ2-7; TCRdb's D call, TRBD1, is unchecked because there is no DNA. CDR1 LNHDA and CDR2 SQIVND come from the germline V gene (reference sequence). The CDR3 is 17 residues long. The CDR3 is CASSMGVSQGKVDEQYF.

This chain links TRBV20-1 with TRBJ1-1. The CDR3 extends over 13 amino acids. CDR1 and CDR2 from the germline V gene are DFQATT and SNEGSKA (reference sequence). This chain's CDR3 is CSARPRQGPEAFF.

V is TRBV6-1 and J is TRBJ2-3; TCRdb's D gene call, TRBD2, goes unchecked for lack of DNA. Germline CDR1 and CDR2: MNHNS and SASEGT. CDR3 size: 14 residues. The CDR3 sequence: CASKREGRADTQYF.

The chain carries TRBV4-2 and TRBJ2-1; as DNA is missing, the TRBD1 call by TCRdb cannot be tested. The CDR3 extends over 15 amino acids. CDR1 and CDR2 (germline): LGHNA, YNFKEQ. Here the CDR3 reads CASSHPPTGYNEQFF.

The gene calls are TRBV3-1 and TRBJ1-2. Germline V gene sequence: CDR1 LGHDT, CDR2 YNNKEL (reference sequence). This CDR3 is built from 13 residues. The CDR3 loop is CASSHGEYYGYTF. Together with reference TRBV3-1 and TRBJ1-2, the CDR3 gives the full variable domain: DTAVSQTPKYLVTQMGNDKSIKCEQNLGHDTMYWYKQDSKKFLKIMFSYNNKELIINETVPNRFSPKSPDKAHLNLHINSLELGDSAVYFCASSHGEYYGYTFGSGTRLTVV.

The genes are TRBV18 and TRBJ2-2; with no DNA, the TCRdb D assignment of TRBD1 cannot be verified. The CDR3 has 16 amino acids. CDR1 and CDR2 from the germline V gene are KGHSH and LQKENI. CDR3 amino acids: CASSLLAGTEIGELFF.

The rearrangement uses TRBV29-1 and TRBJ2-1; without DNA, the TCRdb call of TRBD2 cannot be checked. Germline V lookup: CDR1 SQVTM, CDR2 ANQGSEA. The CDR3 covers 15 residues. This chain's CDR3 is CSFLDPAGIFDEQFF.

The V call is TRBV4-3, the J call TRBJ2-1; the TCRdb D gene call, TRBD2, has no DNA to confirm it. CDR3 length equals 17 residues. Germline V CDR1 and CDR2: LGHNA, YSLEER. CDR3 sequence: CASSQGIAGGRYNEQFF.

V and J are TRBV5-4 and TRBJ2-7. The CDR3 totals 12 residues. CDR1 is SGHNT, CDR2 YYREEE, per germline (reference sequence). The CDR3 is CASSLERYEQYF.

The chain carries TRBV12-3 or TRBV12-4 and TRBJ2-7; the D gene TCRdb calls, TRBD1, cannot be checked with no DNA. This CDR3 region has 12 residues. CDR3 in amino acids: CASSDPGYEQYF.

V usage is TRBV20-1 and J usage is TRBJ2-3; TCRdb's assignment of TRBD2 cannot be checked, as there is no DNA. Per germline, CDR1 DFQATT and CDR2 SNEGSKA (reference sequence). The CDR3 runs 15 residues. The CDR3 protein is CSAQTSGVGADTQYF.

The V and J genes are TRBV7-2 and TRBJ2-3. The CDR3 is 15 amino acids. Germline V gene data show CDR1 as SGHTA and CDR2 as FQGNSA. CDR3 region: CASSYSGSKPDTQYF. The full variable domain, completed using reference TRBV7-2 and TRBJ2-3, is GAGVSQSPSNKVTEKGKDVELRCDPISGHTALYWYRQSLGQGLEFLIYFQGNSAPDKSGLPSDRFSAERTGGSVSTLTIQRTQQEDSAVYLCASSYSGSKPDTQYFGPGTRLTVL.

The CDR3 spells CASSLVAPAAEQYF. The chain combines TRBV7-9 with TRBJ2-7; TCRdb's D gene call, TRBD1, goes unchecked for lack of DNA. This CDR3 spans 14 amino acids. The V gene's germline CDR1 is SEHNR and CDR2 FQNEAQ (reference sequence). Looking up the rest from reference TRBV7-9 and TRBJ2-7 gives the full variable domain: DTGVSQNPRHKITKRGQNVTFRCDPISEHNRLYWYRQTLGQGPEFLTYFQNEAQLEKSRLLSDRFSAERPKGSFSTLEIQRTEQGDSAMYLCASSLVAPAAEQYFGPGTRLTVT.

V usage is TRBV29-1 and J usage is TRBJ1-3; TCRdb names TRBD1, which stays unverified in the absence of DNA. The germline V gene has CDR1 SQVTM and CDR2 ANQGSEA. The CDR3 has 13 residues. Here the CDR3 reads CSVVGQDRNTIYF. The full variable domain, with the rest looked up from reference TRBV29-1 and TRBJ1-3, is SAVISQKPSRDICQRGTSLTIQCQVDSQVTMMFWYRQQPGQSLTLIATANQGSEATYESGFVIDKFPISRPNLTFSTLTVSNMSPEDSSIYLCSVVGQDRNTIYFGEGSWLTVV.

V gene TRBV19 combines with J gene TRBJ2-1. The CDR3 consists of 15 residues. The germline V gene has CDR1 LNHDA and CDR2 SQIVND (reference sequence). The CDR3 protein is CASSIDLSSYNEQFF.

The CDR3 sequence: CASSSLDSGKAFF. The rearrangement uses TRBV12-3 or TRBV12-4 and TRBJ1-1; there is no DNA to check the TCRdb D call of TRBD1. This CDR3 region has 13 residues.

The gene calls are TRBV7-2 and TRBJ1-3; the TRBD1 assignment by TCRdb is unverifiable without DNA. Germline V lookup: CDR1 SGHTA, CDR2 FQGNSA. The CDR3 extends over 15 amino acids. The CDR3 spells CASSLAWGTGNTIYF.

V is TRBV7-9 and J is TRBJ2-3. The CDR3 is 16 residues long. In germline, CDR1 is SEHNR, CDR2 FQNEAQ (reference sequence). This CDR3 reads CASSLRATAGTDTQYF.

The CDR3 protein is CASGGTSGSRTNTGELFF. This chain uses TRBV5-1 with TRBJ2-2; TCRdb's D call of TRBD2 is untestable without DNA. CDR3 size: 18 residues. Germline V gene data show CDR1 as SGHRS and CDR2 as YFSETQ.